This passage covers 14 T cell receptor beta chains from one sample sequenced in a study of blood T cell repertoires in COVID-19. The protocol was immunoSEQ multiplex PCR, while the TCRdb copy is restricted to in-frame clones and leaves out a portion. The data show more than 30,000 clones, with 80% seen just once and approximately 15% held by the top ten. The sample taken for sequencing was peripheral blood. Receptors originate from a woman between 65 and 79 years old with acute or convalescent COVID-19.

The rearrangement links TRBV7-9 to TRBJ1-2; tentative D call: TRBD1 (5 bases). Germline values: CDR1 SEHNR, CDR2 FQNEAQ (reference sequence). Trimming removed 0 bases from V and 0 bases from J, with 11 bases in between. This CDR3 is 16 amino acids long. Here the CDR3 DNA reads TGTGCCAGCAGCTTAGCGCTGGGGGGAGCTAACTATGGCTACACCTTC. Its translation is CASSLALGGANYGYTF.

The V and J genes are TRBV4-1 and TRBJ2-5; the match to TRBD2 covers 11 bases. Germline V gene lookup returns CDR1 MGHRA and CDR2 YSYEKL. The CDR3 is 17 residues long. V lost 2 bases to trimming and J lost 2 bases; unmatched junction nucleotides: 7. CDR3 amino acids: CASSQLTSGGTQETQYF. As DNA, the CDR3 is TGCGCCAGCAGCCAACTTACTAGCGGGGGCACTCAAGAGACCCAGTACTTC.

This chain links TRBV2 with TRBJ1-1; TRBD1 matches 9 bases. V lost 7 bases to trimming and J lost 3 bases; unmatched junction nucleotides: 6. Germline lookup yields CDR1 SNHLY and CDR2 FYNNEI. The CDR3 length is 14 residues. CDR3 sequence (DNA): TGTGCCAGCACCGGACAGGGGAGGGACACTGAAGCTTTCTTT. Protein: CASTGQGRDTEAFF. Using reference TRBV2 and TRBJ1-1 for the parts outside the CDR3, the full variable domain is EPEVTQTPSHQVTQMGQEVILRCVPISNHLYFYWYRQILGQKVEFLVSFYNNEISEKSEIFDDQFSVERPDGSNFTLKIRSTKLEDSAMYFCASTGQGRDTEAFFGQGTRLTVV.

V gene TRBV6-1 combines with J gene TRBJ2-7, with 13 bases identical to TRBD2. The CDR3 length is 15 residues. The germline V gene has CDR1 MNHNS and CDR2 SASEGT. The ends lost 5 bases at V and 5 bases at J; junction bases unmatched: 6. DNA for the CDR3: TGTGCCAGCAGTACTAGCGGGGGGGCCATAAACGAGCAGTACTTC. It yields the protein CASSTSGGAINEQYF.

The V call is TRBV11-3, the J call TRBJ2-3; D might be TRBD2 (5 bases). The CDR3 runs to 17 residues. Germline V gene lookup returns CDR1 SGHNT and CDR2 YENEEA. The V end was cut by 4 bases, the J end by 3 bases, with 20 bases between. The CDR3 region is CASSSREGVAGTDTQYF. The CDR3 DNA reads as TGTGCCAGCAGCTCCCGAGAGGGAGTTGCAGGTACAGATACGCAGTATTTT. The variable domain in full, with the rest retrieved from reference TRBV11-3 and TRBJ2-3, is EAGVVQSPRYKIIEKKQPVAFWCNPISGHNTLYWYLQNLGQGPELLIRYENEEAVDDSQLPKDRFSAERLKGVDSTLKIQPAELGDSAVYLCASSSREGVAGTDTQYFGPGTRLTVL.

Worth noting for this clone: One junction end disagrees with the germline gene, perhaps due to a read error. The chain uses TRBV24-1 and TRBJ2-3; D gene ambiguous. This CDR3 contains 11 residues. The germline V gene has CDR1 KGHDR and CDR2 SFDVKD. The CDR3 loop reads CATSDTNTQYF. The CDR3 DNA reads TGTGCCACCAGTGACACAAATACGCAGTATTTT.

V is TRBV27 and J is TRBJ2-5; 7 nucleotides match TRBD2. The germline CDR1 and CDR2 sequences are MNHEY and SMNVEV (reference sequence). The junction had 10 bases not matched to a gene; V was cut back by 8 bases and J by 4 bases. The CDR3 extends over 14 amino acids. The CDR3: CASSGGVNPETQYF. Here the CDR3 DNA reads TGTGCCAGCTCGGGGGGAGTTAACCCAGAGACCCAGTACTTC.

This chain uses TRBV6-5 with TRBJ1-5; a possible D gene is TRBD1 (6 bases). Germline V CDR1 and CDR2: MNHEY, SVGAGI. This CDR3 has 14 residues. Trimming removed 8 bases at V and 6 bases at J, with 17 bases between. The CDR3, as DNA: TGTGCCAGCGTCCCTTTACAGGGATTTCAGCCCCAGCATTTT. Protein sequence: CASVPLQGFQPQHF.

The rearrangement joins TRBV7-2 to TRBJ1-2; D gene unclear. With 4 bases removed from V and 3 bases from J, the gap between germline ends came to 12 bases. Germline-derived CDR1 and CDR2 are SGHTA and FQGNSA. The CDR3 covers 14 residues. The CDR3 sequence is CASSSSVGYYGYTF. As DNA, the CDR3 is TGTGCCAGCAGCTCGAGCGTCGGCTACTATGGCTACACCTTC.

The V gene is TRBV6-5, the J gene TRBJ1-1, with D perhaps matching TRBD1 (5 bases). This CDR3 contains 14 residues. The germline gives CDR1 MNHEY, CDR2 SVGAGI. Trimming cost V 2 bases and J 7 bases, with 14 bases left between them. CDR3 in DNA: TGTGCCAGCAGTTACCTTGCCAGGGCGAATGAAGCTTTCTTT. As protein: CASSYLARANEAFF.

This clone was seen only once. This chain joins TRBV5-4 and TRBJ2-1; 9 positions match TRBD2. Per the germline V gene, CDR1 is SGHNT and CDR2 is YYREEE (reference sequence). V was pared by 2 bases and J by 8 bases, with 14 bases of the junction left unmatched. This CDR3 has 17 residues. Here the CDR3 DNA reads TGTGCCAGCAGCTTACCGGGACTAGCACAGAGAGGAGATGAGCAGTTCTTC. Its translation is CASSLPGLAQRGDEQFF.

The rearrangement joins TRBV6-2 or TRBV6-3 to TRBJ2-7; no clear D. The CDR3 covers 15 residues. V lost 5 bases and J 0 bases, leaving 14 bases between the germline ends. Germline loops: CDR1 MNHEY, CDR2 SVGEGT. The CDR3 protein is CASSDGSRRSYEQYF. CDR3 in DNA: TGTGCCAGCAGTGACGGTAGCCGACGCTCCTACGAGCAGTACTTC.

V is TRBV6-5 and J is TRBJ2-6; the D is unclear. This CDR3 contains 15 residues. V was cut by 5 bases and J by 2 bases, with 10 bases left in between. Germline CDR1 is MNHEY and CDR2 is SVGAGI. DNA of the CDR3: TGTGCCAGCAGTATACAGAGCCCTGGGGCCAACGTCCTGACTTTC. Translating it yields CASSIQSPGANVLTF.

V is TRBV13 and J is TRBJ2-2; D not resolved. Germline CDR1 reads PRHDT; CDR2 reads FYEKMQ (reference sequence). The V end was cut by 4 bases, the J end by 3 bases, with 6 bases between. This CDR3 is built from 13 residues. The CDR3 loop reads CASSSYDTGELFF. The CDR3 DNA reads as TGTGCCAGCAGCTCCTACGACACCGGGGAGCTGTTTTTT. The entire variable domain, with the rest obtained from reference TRBV13 and TRBJ2-2, is as follows: AAGVIQSPRHLIKEKRETATLKCYPIPRHDTVYWYQQGPGQDPQFLISFYEKMQSDKGSIPDRFSAQQFSDYHSELNMSSLELGDSALYFCASSSYDTGELFFGEGSRLTVL.